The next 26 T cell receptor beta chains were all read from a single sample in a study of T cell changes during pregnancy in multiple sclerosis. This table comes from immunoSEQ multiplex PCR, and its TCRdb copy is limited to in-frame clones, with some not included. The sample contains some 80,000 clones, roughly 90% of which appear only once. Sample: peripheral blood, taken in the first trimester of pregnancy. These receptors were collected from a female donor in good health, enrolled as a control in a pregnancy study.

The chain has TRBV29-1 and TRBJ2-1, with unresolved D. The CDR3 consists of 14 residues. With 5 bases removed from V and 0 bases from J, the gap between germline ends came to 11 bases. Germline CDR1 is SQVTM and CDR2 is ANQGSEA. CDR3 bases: TGCAGCGTTTCCCCGACATTCTCCTACAATGAGCAGTTCTTC. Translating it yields CSVSPTFSYNEQFF.

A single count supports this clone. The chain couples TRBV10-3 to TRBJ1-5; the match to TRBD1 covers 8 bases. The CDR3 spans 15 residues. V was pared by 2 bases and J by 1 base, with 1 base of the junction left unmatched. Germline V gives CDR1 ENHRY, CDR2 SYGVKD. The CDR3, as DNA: TGTGCCATCAGTGAGCGACAGGGGAGCAATCAGCCCCAGCATTTT. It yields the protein CAISERQGSNQPQHF.

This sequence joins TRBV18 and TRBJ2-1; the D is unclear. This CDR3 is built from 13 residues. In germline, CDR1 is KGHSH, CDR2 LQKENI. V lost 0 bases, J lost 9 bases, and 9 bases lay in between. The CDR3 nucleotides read TGTGCCAGCTCACCACCCCCCGGCGGTGAGCAGTTCTTC. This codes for CASSPPPGGEQFF.

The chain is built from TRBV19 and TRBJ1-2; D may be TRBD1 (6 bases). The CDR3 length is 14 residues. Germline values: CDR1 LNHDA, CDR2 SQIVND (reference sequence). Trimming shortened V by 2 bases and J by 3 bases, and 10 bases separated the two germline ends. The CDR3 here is CASSIRGADYGYTF. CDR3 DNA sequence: TGTGCCAGTAGTATACGGGGGGCGGACTATGGCTACACCTTC.

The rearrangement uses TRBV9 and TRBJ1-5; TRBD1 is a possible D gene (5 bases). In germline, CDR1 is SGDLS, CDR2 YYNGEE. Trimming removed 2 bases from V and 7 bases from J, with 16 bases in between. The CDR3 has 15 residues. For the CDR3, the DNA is TGTGCCAGCAGCGTCGAACCGGGGGGTTTACAGCCCCAGCATTTT. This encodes CASSVEPGGLQPQHF.

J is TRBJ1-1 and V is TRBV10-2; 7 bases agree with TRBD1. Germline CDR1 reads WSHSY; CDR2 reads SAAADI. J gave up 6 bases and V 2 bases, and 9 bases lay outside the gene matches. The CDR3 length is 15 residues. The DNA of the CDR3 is TGCGCCAGCAGTGAGACCCGGGACAGCGCTCCTGAAGCTTTCTTT. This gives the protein CASSETRDSAPEAFF.

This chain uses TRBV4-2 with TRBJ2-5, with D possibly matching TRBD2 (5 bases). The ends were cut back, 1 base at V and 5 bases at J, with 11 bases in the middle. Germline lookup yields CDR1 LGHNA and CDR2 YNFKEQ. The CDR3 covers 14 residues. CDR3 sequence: CASSQVLALETQYF. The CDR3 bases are TGTGCCAGCAGCCAAGTTCTAGCACTGGAGACCCAGTACTTC.

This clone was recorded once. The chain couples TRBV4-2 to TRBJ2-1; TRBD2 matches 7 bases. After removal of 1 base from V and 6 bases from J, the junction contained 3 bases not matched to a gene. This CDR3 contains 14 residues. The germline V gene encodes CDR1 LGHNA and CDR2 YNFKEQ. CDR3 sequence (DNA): TGTGCCAGCAGCCAAGCGGCGGGGGTCAATGAGCAGTTCTTC. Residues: CASSQAAGVNEQFF.

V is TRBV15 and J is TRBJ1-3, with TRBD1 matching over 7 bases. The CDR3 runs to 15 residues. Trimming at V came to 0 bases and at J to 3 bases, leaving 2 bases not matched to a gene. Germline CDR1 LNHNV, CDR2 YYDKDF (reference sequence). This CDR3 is CATSRDYRGGNTIYF. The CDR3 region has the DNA TGTGCCACCAGCAGAGATTACAGGGGTGGAAACACCATATATTTT.

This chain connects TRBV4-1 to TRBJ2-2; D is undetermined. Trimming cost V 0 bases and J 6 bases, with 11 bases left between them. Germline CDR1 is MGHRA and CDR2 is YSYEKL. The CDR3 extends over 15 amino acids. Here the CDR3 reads CASSQDTEYPGELFF. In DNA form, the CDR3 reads TGCGCCAGCAGCCAAGATACGGAGTATCCCGGGGAGCTGTTTTTT.

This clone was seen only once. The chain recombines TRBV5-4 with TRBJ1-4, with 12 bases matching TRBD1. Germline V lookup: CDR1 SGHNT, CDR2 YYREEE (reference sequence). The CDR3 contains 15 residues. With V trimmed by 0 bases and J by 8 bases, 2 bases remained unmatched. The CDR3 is CASSLAGTGGEKLFF. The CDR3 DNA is TGTGCCAGCAGCTTGGCCGGGACAGGGGGCGAAAAACTGTTTTTT.

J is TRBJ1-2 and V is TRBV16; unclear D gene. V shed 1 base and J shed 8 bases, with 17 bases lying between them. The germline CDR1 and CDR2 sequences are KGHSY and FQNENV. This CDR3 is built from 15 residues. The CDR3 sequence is CASSQLTTRDVGYTF. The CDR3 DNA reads TGTGCCAGCAGCCAATTGACGACGAGGGATGTGGGCTACACCTTC.

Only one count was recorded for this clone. This CDR3 reads CASSPRAYNEQFF. The CDR3 bases are TGTGCCAGCAGTCCCCGGGCCTACAATGAGCAGTTCTTC. This chain links TRBV27 with TRBJ2-1; D is unclear. V was pared by 5 bases and J by 2 bases, with 7 bases between. Germline assignment: CDR1 MNHEY and CDR2 SMNVEV (reference sequence). The CDR3 has 13 amino acids.

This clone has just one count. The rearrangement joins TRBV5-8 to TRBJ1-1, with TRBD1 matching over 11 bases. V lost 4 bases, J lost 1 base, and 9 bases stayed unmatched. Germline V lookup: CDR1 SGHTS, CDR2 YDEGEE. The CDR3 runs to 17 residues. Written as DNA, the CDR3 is TGTGCCAGCAGCCTAAGAGCTGGACAGGGGGCGAACACTGAAGCTTTCTTT. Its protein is CASSLRAGQGANTEAFF.

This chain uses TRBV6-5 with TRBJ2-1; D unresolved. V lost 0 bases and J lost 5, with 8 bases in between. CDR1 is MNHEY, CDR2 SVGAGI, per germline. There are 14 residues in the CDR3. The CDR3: CASSYSSTNNEQFF. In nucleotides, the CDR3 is TGTGCCAGCAGTTACTCTTCCACTAACAATGAGCAGTTCTTC.

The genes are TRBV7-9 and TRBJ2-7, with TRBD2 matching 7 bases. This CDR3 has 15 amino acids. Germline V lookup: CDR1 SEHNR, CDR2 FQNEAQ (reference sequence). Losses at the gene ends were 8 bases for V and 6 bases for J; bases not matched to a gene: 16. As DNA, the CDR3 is TGTGCCAGCTCAATGCGGGAGCCAGGTATGAGCGAGCAGTACTTC. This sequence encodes CASSMREPGMSEQYF.

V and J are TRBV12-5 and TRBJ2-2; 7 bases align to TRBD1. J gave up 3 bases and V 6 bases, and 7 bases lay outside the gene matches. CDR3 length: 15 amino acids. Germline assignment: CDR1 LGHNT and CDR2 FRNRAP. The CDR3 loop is CASGPGQDYTGELFF. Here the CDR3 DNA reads TGTGCTAGTGGCCCCGGACAGGACTACACCGGGGAGCTGTTTTTT.

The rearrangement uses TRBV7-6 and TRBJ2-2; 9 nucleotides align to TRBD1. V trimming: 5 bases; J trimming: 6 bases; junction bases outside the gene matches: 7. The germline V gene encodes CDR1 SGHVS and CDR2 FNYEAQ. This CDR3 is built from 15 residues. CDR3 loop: CASSLRDRAPGELFF. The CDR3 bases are TGTGCCAGCAGCCTCCGGGACAGGGCTCCCGGGGAGCTGTTTTTT.

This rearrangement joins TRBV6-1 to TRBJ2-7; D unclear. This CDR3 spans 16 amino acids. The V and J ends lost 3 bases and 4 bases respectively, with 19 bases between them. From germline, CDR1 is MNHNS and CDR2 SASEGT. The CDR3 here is CASSDRRSSNSYEQYF. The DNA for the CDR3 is TGTGCCAGCAGTGACAGAAGGTCTAGTAATTCGTACGAGCAGTACTTC.

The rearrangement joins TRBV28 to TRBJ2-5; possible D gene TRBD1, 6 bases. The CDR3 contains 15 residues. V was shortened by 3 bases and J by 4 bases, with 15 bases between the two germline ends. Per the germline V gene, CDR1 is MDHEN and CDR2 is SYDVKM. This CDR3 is CASSLERGYGETQYF. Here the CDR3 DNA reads TGTGCCAGCAGTTTGGAAAGGGGGTATGGAGAGACCCAGTACTTC.

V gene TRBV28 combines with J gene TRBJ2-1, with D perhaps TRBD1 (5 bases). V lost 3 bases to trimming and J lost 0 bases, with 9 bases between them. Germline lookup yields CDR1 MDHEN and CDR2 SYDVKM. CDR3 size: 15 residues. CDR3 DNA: TGTGCCAGCAGTTTTCACCAGGGCTCCTACAATGAGCAGTTCTTC. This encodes CASSFHQGSYNEQFF. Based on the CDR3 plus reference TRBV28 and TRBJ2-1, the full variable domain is DVKVTQSSRYLVKRTGEKVFLECVQDMDHENMFWYRQDPGLGLRLIYFSYDVKMKEKGDIPEGYSVSREKKERFSLILESASTNQTSMYLCASSFHQGSYNEQFFGPGTRLTVL.

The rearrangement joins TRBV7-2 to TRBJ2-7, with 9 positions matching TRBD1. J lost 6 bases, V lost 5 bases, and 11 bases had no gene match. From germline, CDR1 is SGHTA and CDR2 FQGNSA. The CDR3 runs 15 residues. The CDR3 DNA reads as TGTGCCAGCAGCCAGGGACAGGGTTCTGTGTCCGAGCAGTACTTC. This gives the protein CASSQGQGSVSEQYF.

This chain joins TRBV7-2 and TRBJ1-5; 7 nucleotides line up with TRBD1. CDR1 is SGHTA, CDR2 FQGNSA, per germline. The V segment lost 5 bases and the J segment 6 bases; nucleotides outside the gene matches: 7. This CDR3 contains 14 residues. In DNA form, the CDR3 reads TGTGCCAGCAGCCCTGGACAGGTCGGTCAGCCCCAGCATTTT. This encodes CASSPGQVGQPQHF.

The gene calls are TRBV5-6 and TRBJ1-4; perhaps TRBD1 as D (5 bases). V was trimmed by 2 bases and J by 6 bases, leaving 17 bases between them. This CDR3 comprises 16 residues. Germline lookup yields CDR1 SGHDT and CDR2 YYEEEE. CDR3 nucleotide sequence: TGTGCCAGCAGCTTTACTCAGGGCAGGTTTTATGAAAAACTGTTTTTT. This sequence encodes CASSFTQGRFYEKLFF.

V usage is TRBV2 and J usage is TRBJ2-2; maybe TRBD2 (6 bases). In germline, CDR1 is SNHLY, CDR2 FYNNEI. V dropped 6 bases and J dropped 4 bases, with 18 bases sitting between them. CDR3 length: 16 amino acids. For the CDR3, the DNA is TGTGCCAGCAGGCTGTCGCGGGGCGCCGGCACCGGGGAGCTGTTTTTT. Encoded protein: CASRLSRGAGTGELFF.

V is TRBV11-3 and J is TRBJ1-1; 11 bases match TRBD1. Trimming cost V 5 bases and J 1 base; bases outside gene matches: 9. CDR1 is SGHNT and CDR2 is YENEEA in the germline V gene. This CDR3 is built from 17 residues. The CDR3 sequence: CASSPGQGGHTNTEAFF. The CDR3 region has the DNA TGTGCCAGCAGCCCGGGACAGGGGGGACACACGAACACTGAAGCTTTCTTT.